This T cell receptor beta chain was identified in a study of T cells after yellow fever vaccination. Unmatched junction bases numbered 9, after V lost 1 base and J lost 5 bases. The length of the CDR3 is 16 residues. Germline CDR1 SGHAT, CDR2 FQNNGV. Study results and caveats: Abundant bulk-population clonotypes could contaminate the FACS-sorted repertoires. CD4 and CD8 compartments shared a small share of clonotypes. A weaker but faster secondary response was observed, peaking on day 5 versus 15. Booster samples showed a return of most primary-vaccination clones (approximately 95% CD4, about 88% CD8).

Regarding this clonotype: Its antigen is not known.

MiXCR, run by TCRdb on the 5' RACE reads, gives a single entry per CDR3 protein. The repertoire holds nearly 550,000 distinct CDR3 sequences, with roughly 21% as singletons. Here the sequenced sample was PBMCs, taken 15 days after the yellow fever booster vaccination. This TCR derives from a man aged 25-40 years who received the YFV17D yellow fever vaccine. V gene TRBV11-2 combines with J gene TRBJ2-7; 9 nucleotides agree with TRBD2. The CDR3 here is CASSLGLAGKTHEQYF. The CDR3 nucleotides read TGTGCCAGCAGCTTAGGTCTAGCGGGAAAAACCCACGAGCAGTACTTC.